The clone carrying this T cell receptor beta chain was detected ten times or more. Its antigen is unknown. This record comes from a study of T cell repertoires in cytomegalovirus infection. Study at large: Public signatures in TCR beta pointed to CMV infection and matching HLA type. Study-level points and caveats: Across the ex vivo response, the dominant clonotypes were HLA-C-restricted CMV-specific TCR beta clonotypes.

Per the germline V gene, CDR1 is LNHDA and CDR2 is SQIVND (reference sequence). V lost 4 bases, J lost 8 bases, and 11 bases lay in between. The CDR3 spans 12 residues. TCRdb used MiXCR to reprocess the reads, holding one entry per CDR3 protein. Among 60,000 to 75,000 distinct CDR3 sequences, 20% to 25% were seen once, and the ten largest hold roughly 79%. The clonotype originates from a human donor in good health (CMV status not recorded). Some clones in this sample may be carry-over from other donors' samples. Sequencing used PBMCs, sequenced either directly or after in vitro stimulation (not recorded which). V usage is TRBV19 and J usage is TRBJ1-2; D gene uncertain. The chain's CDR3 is CASSRLGLGYTF. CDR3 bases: TGTGCCAGTAGTAGGTTGGGATTAGGCTACACCTTC.